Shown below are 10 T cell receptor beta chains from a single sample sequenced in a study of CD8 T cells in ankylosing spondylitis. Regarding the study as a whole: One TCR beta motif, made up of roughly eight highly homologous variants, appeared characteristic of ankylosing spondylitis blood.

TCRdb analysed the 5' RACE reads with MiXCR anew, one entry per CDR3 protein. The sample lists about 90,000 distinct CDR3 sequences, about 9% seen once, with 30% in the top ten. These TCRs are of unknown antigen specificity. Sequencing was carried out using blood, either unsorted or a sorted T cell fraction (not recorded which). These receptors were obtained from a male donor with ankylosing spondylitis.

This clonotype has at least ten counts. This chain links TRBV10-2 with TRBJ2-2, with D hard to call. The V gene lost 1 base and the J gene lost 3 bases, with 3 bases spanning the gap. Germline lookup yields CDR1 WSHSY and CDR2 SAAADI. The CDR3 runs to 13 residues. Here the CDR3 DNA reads TGCGCCAGCAGTGAGTTCGACACCGGGGAGCTGTTTTTT. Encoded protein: CASSEFDTGELFF.

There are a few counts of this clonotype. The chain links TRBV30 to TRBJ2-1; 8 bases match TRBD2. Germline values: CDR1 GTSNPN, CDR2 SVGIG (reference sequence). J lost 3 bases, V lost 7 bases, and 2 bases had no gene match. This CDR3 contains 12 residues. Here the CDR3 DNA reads TGTGCCTACGGGAGGGACTACAATGAGCAGTTCTTC. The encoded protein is CAYGRDYNEQFF.

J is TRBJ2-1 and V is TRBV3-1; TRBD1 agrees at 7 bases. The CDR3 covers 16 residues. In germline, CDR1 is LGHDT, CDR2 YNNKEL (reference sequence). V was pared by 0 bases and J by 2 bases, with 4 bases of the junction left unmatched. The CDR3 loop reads CASSQDHQGAYNEQFF. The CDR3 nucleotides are TGTGCCAGCAGCCAAGATCACCAGGGGGCCTACAATGAGCAGTTCTTC.

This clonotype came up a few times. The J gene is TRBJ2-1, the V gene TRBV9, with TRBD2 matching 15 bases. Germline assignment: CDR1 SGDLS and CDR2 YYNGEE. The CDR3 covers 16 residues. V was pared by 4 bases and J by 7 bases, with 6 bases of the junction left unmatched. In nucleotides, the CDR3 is TGTGCCAGCAGCTCGCGGACTAGCGGGAGGGCAAATGAGCAGTTCTTC. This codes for CASSSRTSGRANEQFF.

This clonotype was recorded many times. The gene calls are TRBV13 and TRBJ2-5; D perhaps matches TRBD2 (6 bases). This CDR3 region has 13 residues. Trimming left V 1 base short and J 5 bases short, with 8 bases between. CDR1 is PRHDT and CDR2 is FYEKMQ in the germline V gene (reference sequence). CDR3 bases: TGTGCCAGCAGCTTAGCAGGGAGGGAGACCCAGTACTTC. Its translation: CASSLAGRETQYF.

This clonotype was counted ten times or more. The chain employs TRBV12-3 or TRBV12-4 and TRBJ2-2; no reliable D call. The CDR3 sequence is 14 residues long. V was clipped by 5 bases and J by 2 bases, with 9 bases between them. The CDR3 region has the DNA TGTGCCAGCAGTCCCACACTTAACACCGGGGAGCTGTTTTTT. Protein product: CASSPTLNTGELFF.

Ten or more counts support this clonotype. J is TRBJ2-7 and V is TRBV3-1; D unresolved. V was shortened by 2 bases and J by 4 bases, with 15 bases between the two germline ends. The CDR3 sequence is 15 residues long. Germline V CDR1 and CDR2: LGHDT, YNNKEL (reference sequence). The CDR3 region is CASSQKSVRDYEQYF. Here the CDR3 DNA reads TGTGCCAGCAGCCAAAAGTCAGTCAGAGATTACGAGCAGTACTTC.

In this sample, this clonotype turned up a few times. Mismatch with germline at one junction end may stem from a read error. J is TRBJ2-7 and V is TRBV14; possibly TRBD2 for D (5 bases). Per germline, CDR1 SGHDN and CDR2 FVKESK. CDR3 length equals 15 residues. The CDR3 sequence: CAGSQEGSRSTEQYF. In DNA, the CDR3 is TGTGCCGGCAGCCAAGAAGGGAGCAGGTCTACGGAGCAGTACTTC. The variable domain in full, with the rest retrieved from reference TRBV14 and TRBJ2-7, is EAGVTQFPSHSVIEKGQTVTLRCDPISGHDNLYWYRRVMGKEIKFLLHFVKESKQDESGMPNNRFLAERTGGTYSTLKVQPAELEDSGVYFCAGSQEGSRSTEQYFGPGTRLTVT.

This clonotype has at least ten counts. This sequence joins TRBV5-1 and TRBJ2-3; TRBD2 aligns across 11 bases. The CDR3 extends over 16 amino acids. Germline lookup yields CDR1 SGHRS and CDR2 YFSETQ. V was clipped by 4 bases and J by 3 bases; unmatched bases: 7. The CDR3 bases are TGCGCCAGCAGCCCCGTAGGGACTAGCGGAACAGATACGCAGTATTTT. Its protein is CASSPVGTSGTDTQYF.

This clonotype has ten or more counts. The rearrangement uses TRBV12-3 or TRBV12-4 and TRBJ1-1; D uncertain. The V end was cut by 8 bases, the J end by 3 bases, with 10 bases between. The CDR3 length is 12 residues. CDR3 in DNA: TGTGCCAGCTATCCCCTGCACACTGAAGCTTTCTTT. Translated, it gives CASYPLHTEAFF.